These 3 T cell receptor beta chains were all obtained from the same sample, sequenced in a study of cytomegalovirus exposure and HLA in healthy donors. Primers for the PCR totalled 60 Vbeta and 13 Jbeta. Some clones are missing from TCRdb's copy, which holds only in-frame ones; the method was immunoSEQ multiplex PCR. The table lists around 150,000 clones, roughly 83% of them singletons. The sample comprised PBMCs. The source is a woman between 18 and 29 years old in good health and CMV-seronegative.

This clone was counted between two and nine times. The chain employs TRBV4-1 and TRBJ1-5, with 7 bases that match TRBD1. V trimming: 4 bases; J trimming: 0 bases; junction bases outside the gene matches: 0. Germline-derived CDR1 and CDR2 are MGHRA and YSYEKL. This CDR3 has 14 amino acids. In nucleotides, the CDR3 is TGCGCCAGCAGCCGACAGGGTAGCAATCAGCCCCAGCATTTT. Its translation is CASSRQGSNQPQHF.

V is TRBV9 and J is TRBJ1-5; D not certain. Looked up from germline, CDR1 is SGDLS and CDR2 is YYNGEE. Trimming stripped 2 bases from V and 6 bases from J, with 15 bases between. The CDR3 length is 15 residues. CDR3 DNA: TGTGCCAGCAGCGTCCACGAGGCCCCGGGTCAGCCCCAGCATTTT. Encoded protein: CASSVHEAPGQPQHF.

The rearrangement uses TRBV6-1 and TRBJ1-5; D might be TRBD1 (6 bases). The CDR3 is 18 residues long. Germline V gene sequence: CDR1 MNHNS, CDR2 SASEGT. V lost 3 bases, J lost 3 bases, and 21 bases lay in between. The CDR3 loop is CASSDARGVFNVNQPQHF. The CDR3 nucleotides read TGTGCCAGCAGTGATGCCAGGGGAGTCTTCAACGTCAATCAGCCCCAGCATTTT.